A single sample is the source of the 20 T cell receptor beta chains below, sequenced in a study of T cells after posttransplantation cyclophosphamide. Clones were read by immunoSEQ multiplex PCR, and TCRdb kept only the in-frame ones, dropping some. The sample gives about 5,000 clones, 82% of which show up once; approximately 3% is in the top ten. Busulfan-fludarabine conditioning, marrow transplant, and cyclophosphamide on days +3 and +4 were administered. Specimen: CD4+ T cells sorted from blood, collected approximately 380 days after allogeneic stem cell transplant with posttransplant cyclophosphamide. The receptors shown here come from a male patient aged 45-60 years who received an allogeneic stem cell transplant from a related donor and was CMV-positive. The graft donor may account for some of the T cells.

This chain connects TRBV5-1 to TRBJ2-7, with a tentative D call TRBD1 (5 bases). Germline CDR1 and CDR2: SGHRS and YFSETQ. The CDR3 spans 13 residues. V lost 6 bases and J 2 bases, leaving 12 bases between the germline ends. The CDR3 spells CASNGQSTYEQYF. The DNA for the CDR3 is TGCGCCAGCAACGGACAATCCACCTACGAGCAGTACTTC.

V is TRBV20-1 and J is TRBJ1-1; D not certain. Germline CDR1 reads DFQATT; CDR2 reads SNEGSKA (reference sequence). This CDR3 has 11 residues. The V and J ends lost 6 bases and 6 bases respectively, with 11 bases between them. CDR3 DNA: TGCAGTGCAGAGGGTACGGCTGAAGCTTTCTTT. Translated: CSAEGTAEAFF.

The chain combines TRBV29-1 with TRBJ2-1; 7 nucleotides line up with TRBD2. With 5 bases clipped from V and 4 bases from J, the junction kept 5 bases outside the gene matches. CDR3 size: 13 residues. Germline V gene lookup returns CDR1 SQVTM and CDR2 ANQGSEA. CDR3 DNA sequence: TGCAGCGTTAGCGGGATATTTTACAATGAGCAGTTCTTC. Residues: CSVSGIFYNEQFF.

The chain links TRBV5-4 to TRBJ1-2; D unresolved. The CDR3 has 16 residues. V was trimmed by 0 bases and J by 4 bases, leaving 16 bases between them. The germline V gene encodes CDR1 SGHNT and CDR2 YYREEE (reference sequence). The CDR3 DNA reads as TGTGCCAGCAGCTTGGATCCCTCAAATCAGATCTATGGCTACACCTTC. This translates into CASSLDPSNQIYGYTF.

The chain couples TRBV30 to TRBJ2-5, with 7 bases aligning to TRBD1. V trimming: 5 bases; J trimming: 5 bases; junction bases outside the gene matches: 14. The CDR3 spans 15 residues. The germline V gene has CDR1 GTSNPN and CDR2 SVGIG (reference sequence). The CDR3 DNA reads TGTGCCTGGGGTCGACACAGGGGAGTTACGGAGACCCAGTACTTC. Its protein is CAWGRHRGVTETQYF.

This chain uses TRBV4-1 with TRBJ1-1, with 7 positions matching TRBD1. This CDR3 spans 15 amino acids. Germline CDR1 reads MGHRA; CDR2 reads YSYEKL. V trimming: 0 bases; J trimming: 3 bases; junction bases outside the gene matches: 4. The CDR3: CASSQEVTGDTEAFF. In DNA form, the CDR3 reads TGCGCCAGCAGCCAAGAGGTTACAGGGGACACTGAAGCTTTCTTT.

Worth noting for this clone: The sample has other DNA sequences that encode this CDR3 too. The chain uses TRBV7-2 and TRBJ1-5; D gene uncertain. Germline V gives CDR1 SGHTA, CDR2 FQGNSA. The CDR3 contains 13 residues. V was shortened by 3 bases and J by 0 bases, with 3 bases between the two germline ends. The CDR3 region has the DNA TGTGCCAGCAGCTTTTATAGCAATCAGCCCCAGCATTTT. The encoded protein is CASSFYSNQPQHF.

This clone appeared once. As DNA, the CDR3 is TGTGCCAGCAGGCAGACAGGGGTTCGTGACACCGGGGAGCTGTTTTTT. This gives the protein CASRQTGVRDTGELFF. The chain carries TRBV7-9 and TRBJ2-2; 8 nucleotides agree with TRBD1. Germline V lookup: CDR1 SEHNR, CDR2 FQNEAQ (reference sequence). The CDR3 has 16 amino acids. With V trimmed by 6 bases and J by 3 bases, 9 bases remained unmatched.

J is TRBJ2-7 and V is TRBV19; tentatively, D is TRBD2 (5 bases). Per germline, CDR1 LNHDA and CDR2 SQIVND (reference sequence). The V end lost 10 bases, the J end lost 0 bases, and 13 bases lay between the germline ends. The CDR3 is 13 residues long. The CDR3 reads CATKDSRSYEQYF. CDR3 sequence (DNA): TGTGCCACCAAGGACTCCCGCTCCTACGAGCAGTACTTC.

The chain combines TRBV5-1 with TRBJ2-1, with 14 bases identical to TRBD2. With V trimmed by 3 bases and J by 7 bases, 6 bases remained unmatched. The CDR3 has 16 amino acids. Germline CDR1 SGHRS, CDR2 YFSETQ. CDR3 region: CASSSVTSGRGNEQFF. The CDR3 coding sequence is TGCGCCAGCAGCTCGGTGACTAGCGGGAGGGGAAATGAGCAGTTCTTC. The full variable domain, completed using reference TRBV5-1 and TRBJ2-1, is KAGVTQTPRYLIKTRGQQVTLSCSPISGHRSVSWYQQTPGQGLQFLFEYFSETQRNKGNFPGRFSGRQFSNSRSEMNVSTLELGDSALYLCASSSVTSGRGNEQFFGPGTRLTVL.

This clone was observed once. This chain joins TRBV7-8 and TRBJ1-5; TRBD1 matches 9 bases. Germline V gives CDR1 SGHVS, CDR2 FQNEAQ. This CDR3 spans 16 amino acids. V was pared by 2 bases and J by 4 bases, with 6 bases of the junction left unmatched. The CDR3 DNA reads as TGTGCCAGCAGCTTAAACTCGGACAGGGGAAATCAGCCCCAGCATTTT. It yields the protein CASSLNSDRGNQPQHF.

This CDR3 is CASGLFAGGLAGGPRPDTQYF. Here the CDR3 DNA reads TGTGCTAGTGGTTTGTTTGCTGGAGGACTAGCGGGAGGGCCAAGACCAGATACGCAGTATTTT. The chain has TRBV12-5 and TRBJ2-3; 15 nucleotides line up with TRBD2. The germline gives CDR1 LGHNT, CDR2 FRNRAP. The junction had 16 bases not matched to a gene; V was cut back by 2 bases and J by 4 bases. This CDR3 has 21 amino acids.

CDR3 in DNA: TGTGCCAGCTCACCATTTGAGGGTATCTTAACTGAAGCTTTCTTT. The encoded protein is CASSPFEGILTEAFF. The chain employs TRBV18 and TRBJ1-1; D unresolved. V lost 2 bases to trimming and J lost 5 bases, with 15 bases between them. The germline CDR1 and CDR2 sequences are KGHSH and LQKENI. The CDR3 has 15 amino acids.

The chain is built from TRBV19 and TRBJ1-1, with TRBD1 as a possible D gene (5 bases). CDR3 length equals 13 residues. Trimming removed 5 bases at V and 0 bases at J, with 7 bases between. Germline lookup yields CDR1 LNHDA and CDR2 SQIVND (reference sequence). Here the CDR3 reads CASSLRVNTEAFF. In nucleotides, the CDR3 is TGTGCCAGTAGTCTCAGGGTGAACACTGAAGCTTTCTTT. The whole variable domain, remainder taken from reference TRBV19 and TRBJ1-1, is DGGITQSPKYLFRKEGQNVTLSCEQNLNHDAMYWYRQDPGQGLRLIYYSQIVNDFQKGDIAEGYSVSREKKESFPLTVTSAQKNPTAFYLCASSLRVNTEAFFGQGTRLTVV.

The J gene is TRBJ1-6, the V gene TRBV7-2; a weak D match, TRBD1 (6 bases). V gave up 0 bases and J gave up 4 bases, with 10 bases separating them. The CDR3 loop spans 16 amino acids. Germline-derived CDR1 and CDR2 are SGHTA and FQGNSA. The CDR3 DNA follows: TGTGCCAGCAGCTTAGCGGCAGGGGCTTATAATTCACCCCTCCACTTT. Its protein is CASSLAAGAYNSPLHF.

The rearrangement links TRBV5-6 to TRBJ2-1; TRBD2 agrees at 10 bases. This CDR3 is 14 amino acids long. Germline CDR1 is SGHDT and CDR2 is YYEEEE. The V and J ends lost 4 bases and 8 bases, in that order; junction bases with no gene match: 6. The CDR3 reads CASSLGLAAHEQFF. In nucleotides, the CDR3 is TGTGCCAGCAGCCTAGGACTAGCGGCCCATGAGCAGTTCTTC.

V usage is TRBV4-3 and J usage is TRBJ2-2; D unclear. V was shortened by 1 base and J by 4 bases, with 7 bases between the two germline ends. CDR1 and CDR2 (germline): LGHNA, YSLEER. The CDR3 is 14 residues long. The CDR3 spells CASSQGPSTGELFF. DNA for the CDR3: TGCGCCAGCAGCCAAGGTCCATCCACCGGGGAGCTGTTTTTT.

The rearrangement joins TRBV11-3 to TRBJ2-1; D may be TRBD2 (5 bases). V lost 5 bases and J 0 bases, leaving 23 bases between the germline ends. This CDR3 is 19 amino acids long. Per the germline V gene, CDR1 is SGHNT and CDR2 is YENEEA. CDR3: CASSPPWEPGRDSYNEQFF. DNA of the CDR3: TGTGCCAGCAGCCCACCCTGGGAGCCGGGTAGAGACTCCTACAATGAGCAGTTCTTC.

The rearrangement joins TRBV5-1 to TRBJ2-5; D perhaps matches TRBD1 (5 bases). This CDR3 is 13 amino acids long. The V end lost 4 bases, the J end lost 3 bases, and 10 bases lay between the germline ends. Germline CDR1 SGHRS, CDR2 YFSETQ. In DNA form, the CDR3 reads TGCGCCAGCAGCCTGACAGTTGAAGAGACCCAGTACTTC. Translation: CASSLTVEETQYF.

This chain uses TRBV2 with TRBJ1-1; 7 nucleotides agree with TRBD1. This CDR3 region has 14 residues. J gave up 3 bases and V 5 bases, and 6 bases lay outside the gene matches. Germline lookup yields CDR1 SNHLY and CDR2 FYNNEI. In DNA, the CDR3 is TGTGCCAGCAGTTCGACAGGGATGGACACTGAAGCTTTCTTT. It yields the protein CASSSTGMDTEAFF.